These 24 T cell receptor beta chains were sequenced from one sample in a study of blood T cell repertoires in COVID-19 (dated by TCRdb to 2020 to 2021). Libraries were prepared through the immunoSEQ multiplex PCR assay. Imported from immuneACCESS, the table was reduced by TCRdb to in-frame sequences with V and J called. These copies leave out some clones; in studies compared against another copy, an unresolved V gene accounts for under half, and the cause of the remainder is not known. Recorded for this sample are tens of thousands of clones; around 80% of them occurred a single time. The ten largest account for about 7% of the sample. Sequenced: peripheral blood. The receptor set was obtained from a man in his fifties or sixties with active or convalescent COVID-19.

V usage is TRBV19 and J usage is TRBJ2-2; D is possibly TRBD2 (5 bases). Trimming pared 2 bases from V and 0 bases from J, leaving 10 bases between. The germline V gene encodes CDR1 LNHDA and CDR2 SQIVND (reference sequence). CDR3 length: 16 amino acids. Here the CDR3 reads CASSISAGANTGELFF. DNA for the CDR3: TGTGCCAGTAGTATAAGCGCGGGCGCGAACACCGGGGAGCTGTTTTTT.

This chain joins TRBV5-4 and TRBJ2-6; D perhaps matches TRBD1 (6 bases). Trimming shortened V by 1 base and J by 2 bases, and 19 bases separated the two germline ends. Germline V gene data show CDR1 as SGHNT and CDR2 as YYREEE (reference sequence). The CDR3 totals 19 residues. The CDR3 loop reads CASSLTRDTVRPGANVLTF. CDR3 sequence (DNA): TGTGCCAGCAGCTTGACTCGGGACACTGTGAGGCCTGGGGCCAACGTCCTGACTTTC.

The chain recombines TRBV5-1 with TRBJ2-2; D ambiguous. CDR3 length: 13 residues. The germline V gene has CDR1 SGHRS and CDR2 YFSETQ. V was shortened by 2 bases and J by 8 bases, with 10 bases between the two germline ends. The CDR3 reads CASSLASQGELFF. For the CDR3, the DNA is TGCGCCAGCAGCTTAGCTTCGCAAGGGGAGCTGTTTTTT. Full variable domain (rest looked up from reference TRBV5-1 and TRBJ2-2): KAGVTQTPRYLIKTRGQQVTLSCSPISGHRSVSWYQQTPGQGLQFLFEYFSETQRNKGNFPGRFSGRQFSNSRSEMNVSTLELGDSALYLCASSLASQGELFFGEGSRLTVL.

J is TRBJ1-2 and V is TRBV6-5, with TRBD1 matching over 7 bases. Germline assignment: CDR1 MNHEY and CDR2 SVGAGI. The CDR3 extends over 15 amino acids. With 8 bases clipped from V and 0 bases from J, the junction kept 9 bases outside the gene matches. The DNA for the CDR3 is TGTGCCAGCGCAAAATCCGGGACAGCTAACTATGGCTACACCTTC. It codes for CASAKSGTANYGYTF.

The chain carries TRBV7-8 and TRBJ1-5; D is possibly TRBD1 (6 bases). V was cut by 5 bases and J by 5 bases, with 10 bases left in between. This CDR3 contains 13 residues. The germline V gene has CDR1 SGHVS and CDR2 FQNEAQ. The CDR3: CASSMNRDQPQHF. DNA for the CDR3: TGTGCCAGCAGCATGAACAGGGATCAGCCCCAGCATTTT.

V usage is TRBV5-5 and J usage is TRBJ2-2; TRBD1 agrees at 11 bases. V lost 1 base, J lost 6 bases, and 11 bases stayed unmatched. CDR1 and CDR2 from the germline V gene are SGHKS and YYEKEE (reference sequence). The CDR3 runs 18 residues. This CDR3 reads CASSLTGADRGRAGELFF. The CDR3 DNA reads TGTGCCAGCAGCTTGACCGGGGCGGACAGGGGGCGCGCCGGGGAGCTGTTTTTT.

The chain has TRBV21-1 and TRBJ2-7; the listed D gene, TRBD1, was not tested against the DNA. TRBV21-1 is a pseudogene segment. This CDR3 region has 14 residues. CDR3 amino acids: CASSVGHLTYEQYF. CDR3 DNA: TGTGCCAGCAGCGTGGGACACCTTACCTACGAGCAGTACTTC.

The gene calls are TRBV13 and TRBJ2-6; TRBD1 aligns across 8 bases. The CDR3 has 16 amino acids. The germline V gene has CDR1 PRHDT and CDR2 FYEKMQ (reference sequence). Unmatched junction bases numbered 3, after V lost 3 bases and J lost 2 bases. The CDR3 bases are TGTGCCAGCAGCTTGACAGGGGAAGCTGGGGCCAACGTCCTGACTTTC. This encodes CASSLTGEAGANVLTF.

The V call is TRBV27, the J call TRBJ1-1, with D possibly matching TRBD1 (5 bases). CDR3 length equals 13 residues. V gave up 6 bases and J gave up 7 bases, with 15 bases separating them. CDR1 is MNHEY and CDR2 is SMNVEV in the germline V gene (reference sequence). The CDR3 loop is CASRPQDLYEAFF. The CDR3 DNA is TGTGCCAGCAGACCACAGGACCTCTATGAAGCTTTCTTT.

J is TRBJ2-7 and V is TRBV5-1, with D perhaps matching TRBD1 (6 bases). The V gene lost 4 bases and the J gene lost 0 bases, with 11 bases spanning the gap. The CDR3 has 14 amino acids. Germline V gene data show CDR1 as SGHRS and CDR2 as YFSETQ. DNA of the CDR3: TGCGCCAGCAGCCCCGACAGGACCTCCTACGAGCAGTACTTC. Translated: CASSPDRTSYEQYF.

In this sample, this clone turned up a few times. CDR3 residues: CASSYSPGSPYEQYF. DNA of the CDR3: TGTGCCAGCAGTTACTCCCCGGGATCCCCTTACGAGCAGTACTTC. V and J are TRBV6-2 or TRBV6-3 and TRBJ2-7; D may be TRBD2 (5 bases). The CDR3 covers 15 residues. Deletions cut 0 bases from V and 4 bases from J, with 13 bases between. Germline CDR1 is MNHEY and CDR2 is SVGEGT.

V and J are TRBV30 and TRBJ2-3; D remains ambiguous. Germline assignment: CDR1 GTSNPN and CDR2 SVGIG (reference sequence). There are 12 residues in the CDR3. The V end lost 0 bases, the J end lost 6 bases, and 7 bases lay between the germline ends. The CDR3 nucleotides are TGTGCCTGGAGTGTAACGGTGGATACGCAGTATTTT. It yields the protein CAWSVTVDTQYF. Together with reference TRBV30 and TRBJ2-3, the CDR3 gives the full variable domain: SQTIHQWPATLVQPVGSPLSLECTVEGTSNPNLYWYRQAAGRGLQLLFYSVGIGQISSEVPQNLSASRPQDRQFILSSKKLLLSDSGFYLCAWSVTVDTQYFGPGTRLTVL.

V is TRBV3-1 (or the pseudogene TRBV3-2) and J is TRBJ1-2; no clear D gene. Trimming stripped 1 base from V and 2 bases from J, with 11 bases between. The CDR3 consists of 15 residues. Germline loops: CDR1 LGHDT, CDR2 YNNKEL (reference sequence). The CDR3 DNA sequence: TGTGCCAGCAGCCAAGGACACTCTCCCAACTATGGCTACACCTTC. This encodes CASSQGHSPNYGYTF.

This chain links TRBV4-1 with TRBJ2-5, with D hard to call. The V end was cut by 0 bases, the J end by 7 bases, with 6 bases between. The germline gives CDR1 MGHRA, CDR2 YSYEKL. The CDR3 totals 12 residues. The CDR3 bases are TGCGCCAGCAGCCAAGACGAGTTGACCCAGTACTTC. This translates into CASSQDELTQYF.

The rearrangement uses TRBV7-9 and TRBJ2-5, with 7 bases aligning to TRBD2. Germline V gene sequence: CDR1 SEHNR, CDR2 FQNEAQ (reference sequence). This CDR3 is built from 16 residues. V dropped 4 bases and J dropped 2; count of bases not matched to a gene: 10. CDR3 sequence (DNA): TGTGCCAGCAGCTCCCGGACTAGTAGGGTTCAAGAGACCCAGTACTTC. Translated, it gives CASSSRTSRVQETQYF.

The CDR3 DNA reads TGCGCCAGCAGCTCCGACAGGGGTAAAAAATATGGCTACACCTTC. Translation gives CASSSDRGKKYGYTF. The chain is built from TRBV5-1 and TRBJ1-2; TRBD1 agrees at 8 bases. This CDR3 has 15 residues. Trimming cost V 3 bases and J 5 bases; bases outside gene matches: 9. Looked up from germline, CDR1 is SGHRS and CDR2 is YFSETQ.

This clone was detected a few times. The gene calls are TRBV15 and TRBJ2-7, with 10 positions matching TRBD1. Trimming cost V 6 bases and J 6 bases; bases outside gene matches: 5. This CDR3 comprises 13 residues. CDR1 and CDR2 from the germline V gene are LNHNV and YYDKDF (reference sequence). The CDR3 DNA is TGTGCCACCAGTAGACAGGGGGCCAGCGAGCAGTACTTC. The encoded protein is CATSRQGASEQYF.

CDR3 amino acids: CASSLGSEDQPQHF. The CDR3 DNA follows: TGTGCCAGCAGCTTAGGAAGTGAGGATCAGCCCCAGCATTTT. The V and J genes are TRBV11-2 and TRBJ1-5; D not resolved. The germline CDR1 and CDR2 sequences are SGHAT and FQNNGV. V lost 1 base and J 5 bases, leaving 9 bases between the germline ends. The CDR3 consists of 14 residues.

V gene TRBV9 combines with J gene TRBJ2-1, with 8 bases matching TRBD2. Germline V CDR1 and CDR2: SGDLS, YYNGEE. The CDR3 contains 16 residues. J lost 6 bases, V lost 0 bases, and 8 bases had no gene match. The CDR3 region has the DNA TGTGCCAGCAGCGTAGCGGGGGGGACTTCTGGCAATGAGCAGTTCTTC. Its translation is CASSVAGGTSGNEQFF.

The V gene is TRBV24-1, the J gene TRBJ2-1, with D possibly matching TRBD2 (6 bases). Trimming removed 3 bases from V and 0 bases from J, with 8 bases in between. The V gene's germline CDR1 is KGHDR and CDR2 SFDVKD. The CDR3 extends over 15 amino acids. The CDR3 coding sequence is TGTGCCACCAGTGATACCGGGAGCTCCTACAATGAGCAGTTCTTC. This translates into CATSDTGSSYNEQFF.

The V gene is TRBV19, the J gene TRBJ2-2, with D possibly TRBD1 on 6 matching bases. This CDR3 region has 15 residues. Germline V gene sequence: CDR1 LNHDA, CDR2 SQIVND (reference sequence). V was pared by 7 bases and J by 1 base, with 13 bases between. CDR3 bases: TGTGCCAGTACCAAGGACAGAATGAACACCGGGGAGCTGTTTTTT. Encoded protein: CASTKDRMNTGELFF.

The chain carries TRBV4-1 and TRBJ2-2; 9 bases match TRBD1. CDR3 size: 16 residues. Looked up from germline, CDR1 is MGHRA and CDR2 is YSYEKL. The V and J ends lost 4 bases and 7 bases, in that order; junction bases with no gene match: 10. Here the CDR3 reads CASSRSGTGRIGELFF. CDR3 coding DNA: TGCGCCAGCAGCCGCTCCGGGACAGGGAGGATCGGGGAGCTGTTTTTT.

CDR3 amino acids: CASSPGGGQYNEQFF. CDR3 in DNA: TGTGCCAGCAGCCCGGGGGGGGGCCAATACAATGAGCAGTTCTTC. The J gene is TRBJ2-1, the V gene TRBV3-1 (or the pseudogene TRBV3-2), with 8 positions matching TRBD2. The CDR3 sequence is 15 residues long. Trimming cost V 4 bases and J 4 bases; bases outside gene matches: 6. CDR1 and CDR2 from the germline V gene are LGHDT and YNNKEL (reference sequence).

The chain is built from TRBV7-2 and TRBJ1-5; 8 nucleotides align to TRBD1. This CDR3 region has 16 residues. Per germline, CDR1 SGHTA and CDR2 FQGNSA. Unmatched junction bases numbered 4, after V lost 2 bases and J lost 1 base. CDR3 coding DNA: TGTGCCAGCAGCTTATGGACAGGGCGAAGCAATCAGCCCCAGCATTTT. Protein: CASSLWTGRSNQPQHF.